This T cell receptor beta chain originates from a study of Graves' ophthalmopathy and Graves' hyperthyroidism listed by TCRdb under 2018. About the full investigation: Peripheral blood was collected before any treatment was given, at the time of initial diagnosis. Once sampling was done, hyperthyroidism patients were given methimazole at a starting dose of 30 mg daily, while ophthalmopathy patients were given high-dose intravenous methylprednisolone. The independent validation cohort included under 20 hyperthyroidism patients plus 17 patients who later progressed from hyperthyroidism to ophthalmopathy. To tell Graves' ophthalmopathy apart from Graves' hyperthyroidism, and to predict which patients would progress to ophthalmopathy, the study relied on TCR beta repertoire signatures. In five or six hyperthyroidism patients, the T-cell repertoire of thyroid tissue was compared with the T-cell repertoire of blood. In total, 135 blood samples were TCR-sequenced: 43 ophthalmopathy, 80 or so hyperthyroidism and some 17 hyperthyroidism-to-ophthalmopathy patients. To explore V-J signatures that separate ophthalmopathy from hyperthyroidism, a discovery set of about a hundred patients was enrolled, consisting of about 45 with ophthalmopathy and about 60 with stable hyperthyroidism.

A note on this clonotype: Its recognized antigen is unknown. Base qualities are not provided; no much larger clone lies one nucleotide away.

V lost 6 bases and J lost 5 bases; the stretch between them is 25 bases long. Based on the germline V gene, the CDR1 and CDR2 sequences are MGHDK and SYGVNS. The CDR3 runs 17 amino acids, cysteine and phenylalanine included. The read is trimmed to its CDR3 DNA, 51 bases read in frame from base 1. Ophthalmopathy patients had moderately to severely active disease, Clinical Activity Score of at least 3, NOSPECS grade of at least 4, and disease duration under 3 months. Patients were excluded if they had other autoimmune diseases, uncontrolled infections, pregnancy or lactation. Clinical symptoms, serum thyroxine, TRAb, thyroid ultrasound and orbital computed tomography were used for diagnosis. PBMCs were isolated from about 9.1 ml of fresh peripheral blood by Ficoll-Paque density gradient centrifugation. Trizol reagent was used to extract the total RNA, and its quality was then checked on an Agilent 2100 Bioanalyzer.

Results and caveats for the whole study, not just this receptor: In validation, the model predicted ophthalmopathy progression with about 71% sensitivity and roughly 72% specificity; fewer than 15 predicted patients were CT-confirmed with GO in a median of around 6 months. Sample size was not statistically predetermined, and group allocation was not concealed from the investigators. Most of the expanded thyroid clonotypes with a frequency above 0.001 were also detected in blood, and it was suggested that the thyroid immune response may be reflected by blood repertoires. In cross-validation, the 13-signature model distinguished ophthalmopathy from stable hyperthyroidism with around 90% sensitivity and around 84% specificity, while in the test set the corresponding values were around 79% and 71%.

For repertoire sequencing, TCR beta CDR3 regions were amplified from RNA transcripts. A first-round RT-PCR used HTBI primers with the Qiagen OneStep RT-PCR kit, followed by a second-round multiplex PCR, size selection and purification. Libraries were sequenced paired-end with 100 bp reads on an Illumina HiSeq2000. Per the authors' processing: SOAPnuke was used to process the reads, removing any read that contained adapters or uncalled bases, had a mean Phred below 15, or lacked an exact match to the constant primer or identifier. COPE v1.2.5 was used to merge the high-quality paired reads. Each unique nucleotide sequence was defined as a clonotype, and clonotypes were aligned to IMGT TRB V, D and J references with MiTCR v1.1. The analysis was limited to V-J combinations with a frequency above 0.0001, which together covered more than 99% of repertoires. A TCR clonal expansion and chaos score per V-J combination was defined as the ratio of F50 clonal expansion to chaos observed in the TCRdist matrix. Welch's t-statistics and random forest were used to narrow the features down to approximately 13 V-J combinations, which were then fed into a naive Bayes classifier. Thyroid-blood repertoire similarity was quantified with the Morisita-Horn index. TCRdb handled the public reads itself, with Q25 trimming in fastp and clone calling in MiXCR, and kept productive beta chains. CDR3 protein sequences are deduplicated, and each keeps its most common genes and DNA. These V and J calls derive from TCRdb rather than the authors' analysis. Across this sample there are 740,000 or so distinct CDR3 sequences, with approximately 40% seen only once. The ten most abundant clones make up 44% of the sample.

This chain is built from TRBV25-1 and TRBJ2-5, with the D gene call left open. Source material: peripheral blood. The TCR originated in an adult man with Graves' ophthalmopathy. The CDR3 amino acid sequence is: CASSLSMLVGLSETQYF. The nucleotides read TGTGCCAGCAGCTTGTCCATGTTAGTGGGTTTGTCCGAGACCCAGTACTTC. Reference TRBV25-1 and TRBJ2-5 proteins supply the regions before and after the CDR3; the full variable domain is: EADIYQTPRYLVIGTGKKITLECSQTMGHDKMYWYQQDPGMELHLIHYSYGVNSTEKGDLSSESTVSRIRTEHFPLTLESARPSHTSQYLCASSLSMLVGLSETQYFGPGTRLLVL.